These 8 T cell receptor beta chains were sequenced from one sample in a study. The sorted Tregs were CD4+CD25+CD127-/low cells. Each CDR3 protein is one row after TCRdb ran MiXCR on the 5' RACE reads. This sample has 46,000 or so distinct CDR3 sequences; roughly 22% occur once, and the top ten carry roughly 4.5%. Sequencing input: Tregs sorted from a lymph node. These receptors came from a female donor with breast cancer.

This clonotype has more than one count but fewer than ten. The V gene is TRBV5-1, the J gene TRBJ2-7; D is unclear. The germline V and J ends were trimmed by 0 bases and 6 bases, with 7 bases remaining between them. This CDR3 has 12 residues. Germline assignment: CDR1 SGHRS and CDR2 YFSETQ. The CDR3 nucleotides read TGCGCCAGCAGCTTGGTGGACGGCGAGCAGTACTTC. It codes for CASSLVDGEQYF. Supplemented by reference TRBV5-1 and TRBJ2-7, the full variable domain reads KAGVTQTPRYLIKTRGQQVTLSCSPISGHRSVSWYQQTPGQGLQFLFEYFSETQRNKGNFPGRFSGRQFSNSRSEMNVSTLELGDSALYLCASSLVDGEQYFGPGTRLTVT.

Comments on this clonotype: One base away lies a much larger clone, so this may be a sequencing read error. The gene calls are TRBV12-3 or TRBV12-4 and TRBJ2-4, with TRBD2 as a possible D gene (7 bases). This CDR3 region has 14 residues. CDR3 DNA sequence: TGTGCCAGCAGTCCGGCGGGGGCCAAAAACATTCAGTGCTTC. Translated, it gives CASSPAGAKNIQCF.

There are many counts of this clonotype. CDR3 coding DNA: TGTGCCAGCAGGGATGGCCTCTGGGGTGAGCAGTTCTTC. It yields the protein CASRDGLWGEQFF. The genes are TRBV28 and TRBJ2-1; D not resolved. Trimming shortened V by 6 bases and J by 9 bases, and 15 bases separated the two germline ends. This CDR3 has 13 residues. CDR1 MDHEN and CDR2 SYDVKM come from the germline V gene.

The CDR3 reads CASSLPTTGPSTDTQYF. The DNA of the CDR3 is TGTGCCAGCAGCCTCCCCACAACAGGTCCTAGCACAGATACGCAGTATTTT. This chain links TRBV5-5 with TRBJ2-3; D might be TRBD1 (5 bases). Trimming stripped 4 bases from V and 0 bases from J, with 18 bases between. The CDR3 has 17 amino acids. Germline V gene data show CDR1 as SGHKS and CDR2 as YYEKEE (reference sequence).

The chain is built from TRBV27 and TRBJ2-1; 10 bases are shared with TRBD2. V was clipped by 5 bases and J by 4 bases; unmatched bases: 5. This CDR3 spans 15 amino acids. Per the germline V gene, CDR1 is MNHEY and CDR2 is SMNVEV (reference sequence). CDR3 in DNA: TGTGCCAGCAGTAGAGCGGGAGGGGGGTACAATGAGCAGTTCTTC. It is translated as CASSRAGGGYNEQFF.

In regard to this clonotype: A much more abundant neighbour one base away suggests this may be a read error. This chain joins TRBV7-2 and TRBJ2-1, with D possibly matching TRBD2 (5 bases). V was cut by 3 bases and J by 8 bases, with 23 bases left in between. CDR1 is SGHTA and CDR2 is FQGNSA in the germline V gene. The CDR3 spans 17 residues. DNA for the CDR3: TGTGCCAGCAGCTTCCCTTCCGAGGGATTCGATAATGATGAGCAGTTCTTC. Translating gives CASSFPSEGFDNDEQFF.

The chain combines TRBV20-1 with TRBJ1-5; TRBD1 agrees at 10 bases. CDR1 and CDR2 (germline): DFQATT, SNEGSKA (reference sequence). The trim removed 5 bases at V and 2 bases at J, leaving 6 bases unmatched. CDR3 size: 15 residues. The CDR3 sequence: CSALTGTGGNQPQHF. The DNA of the CDR3 is TGCAGTGCTCTTACCGGGACAGGGGGCAATCAGCCCCAGCATTTT.

To note about this clonotype: A single base separates this from a much larger clone, so it may be a read error. The genes are TRBV4-1 and TRBJ2-7; no firm D call. Germline V gene data show CDR1 as MGHRA and CDR2 as YSYEKL. The CDR3 length is 14 residues. The CDR3 region is CASSQAPVGYGQYF. CDR3 coding DNA: TGCGCCAGCAGCCAGGCTCCTGTCGGATACGGGCAGTACTTC.